Shown below are 25 T cell receptor beta chains from a single sample sequenced in a study of neurological immune-mediated disorders. TCRdb ran MiXCR on the 5' RACE reads and lists one entry per CDR3 protein. Here the sample spans about 60,000 distinct CDR3 sequences, about 10% being singletons. Stated time point: longitudinal time-point 1 (baseline). The sample was PBMCs. These receptor sequences come from a male donor with HTLV-1-associated myelopathy (HAM/TSP).

This clonotype was recorded many times. An end of the junction differs from the germline gene, which may be a read error. The chain couples TRBV20-1 to TRBJ2-7; no clear D. The germline CDR1 and CDR2 sequences are DFQATT and SNEGSKA (reference sequence). The CDR3 loop spans 15 amino acids. The CDR3 sequence is CSAGDSGRSSYEQYF. The CDR3 DNA reads as TGCAGTGCTGGAGATTCTGGGCGGAGCTCCTACGAGCAGTACTTC.

This clonotype was seen many times. The V and J genes are TRBV5-1 and TRBJ1-1; 8 nucleotides agree with TRBD1. Germline CDR1 is SGHRS and CDR2 is YFSETQ. J lost 1 base, V lost 9 bases, and 14 bases had no gene match. This CDR3 region has 16 residues. The CDR3 is CATRRGQGGRNTEAFF. In nucleotides, the CDR3 is TGCGCCACTCGTAGAGGACAGGGAGGGAGGAACACTGAAGCTTTCTTT.

This rearrangement joins TRBV4-3 to TRBJ1-2; D is perhaps TRBD1 (6 bases). This CDR3 region has 16 residues. Trimming stripped 3 bases from V and 4 bases from J, with 18 bases between. Germline CDR1 reads LGHNA; CDR2 reads YSLEER. The CDR3 DNA is TGCGCCAGCAGCCATGCTGGACAGAATCTTGTCTATGGCTACACCTTC. As protein: CASSHAGQNLVYGYTF.

This clonotype was seen ten or more times. The gene calls are TRBV18 and TRBJ2-7; D is ambiguous. The germline V gene has CDR1 KGHSH and CDR2 LQKENI. V was trimmed by 2 bases and J by 6 bases, leaving 17 bases between them. The CDR3 extends over 15 amino acids. This CDR3 is CASSPEERIDAEQYF. DNA for the CDR3: TGTGCCAGCTCACCAGAGGAAAGGATCGACGCCGAGCAGTACTTC.

In this sample, this clonotype turned up many times. This chain links TRBV4-3 with TRBJ1-2; TRBD1 matches 11 bases. Unmatched junction bases numbered 6, after V lost 0 bases and J lost 12 bases. The CDR3 has 14 amino acids. Germline lookup yields CDR1 LGHNA and CDR2 YSLEER. CDR3 protein: CASSQDRGQGADTF. Written as DNA, the CDR3 is TGCGCCAGCAGCCAAGATCGTGGACAGGGGGCTGACACCTTC.

There are many counts of this clonotype. V gene TRBV14 combines with J gene TRBJ2-7; TRBD1 is a possible D gene (6 bases). CDR1 is SGHDN, CDR2 FVKESK, per germline. Trimming left V 0 bases short and J 3 bases short, with 6 bases between. The CDR3 runs to 13 residues. The CDR3 DNA is TGTGCCAGCAGCCAAGACAGGGGCTACGAGCAGTACTTC. Its translation: CASSQDRGYEQYF. The complete variable domain, with remaining parts taken from reference TRBV14 and TRBJ2-7, reads EAGVTQFPSHSVIEKGQTVTLRCDPISGHDNLYWYRRVMGKEIKFLLHFVKESKQDESGMPNNRFLAERTGGTYSTLKVQPAELEDSGVYFCASSQDRGYEQYFGPGTRLTVT.

Comment on this clonotype: A much bigger clone sits one base away, suggesting this may be a read error. The genes are TRBV20-1 and TRBJ2-3; 10 positions match TRBD2. The CDR3 is made up of 17 amino acids. CDR1 and CDR2 (germline): DFQATT, SNEGSKA (reference sequence). The CDR3 spells CSGTGLATLLSTYTQYF. The CDR3 nucleotides read TGCAGTGGAACGGGACTAGCGACGCTATTAAGCACATATACGCAGTATTTT.

This clonotype was seen ten or more times. The chain uses TRBV20-1 and TRBJ1-1; 8 nucleotides match TRBD1. Germline V gives CDR1 DFQATT, CDR2 SNEGSKA (reference sequence). Trimming at V came to 8 bases and at J to 4 bases, leaving 6 bases not matched to a gene. The CDR3 has 12 amino acids. The CDR3 loop is CSSTTGGTEAFF. CDR3 coding DNA: TGCAGTTCAACAACAGGGGGCACTGAAGCTTTCTTT.

This clonotype has ten or more counts. The J gene is TRBJ2-2, the V gene TRBV20-1; maybe TRBD1 (5 bases). CDR1 DFQATT and CDR2 SNEGSKA come from the germline V gene (reference sequence). This CDR3 has 17 residues. Trimming pared 2 bases from V and 3 bases from J, leaving 19 bases between. The CDR3 here is CSARLLTLGPDTGELFF. CDR3 in DNA: TGCAGTGCTAGACTCCTGACTTTGGGGCCGGACACCGGGGAGCTGTTTTTT.

This clonotype was seen ten or more times. This chain uses TRBV3-1 with TRBJ2-7; D call uncertain. Trimming shortened V by 4 bases and J by 7 bases, and 11 bases separated the two germline ends. This CDR3 region has 12 residues. Germline-derived CDR1 and CDR2 are LGHDT and YNNKEL (reference sequence). The CDR3 coding sequence is TGTGCCAGCAGCCCCCCTCTGGAGGAGCAGTACTTC. Residues: CASSPPLEEQYF.

J is TRBJ1-1 and V is TRBV7-2; D is perhaps TRBD1 (6 bases). Germline loops: CDR1 SGHTA, CDR2 FQGNSA. The V end lost 0 bases, the J end lost 11 bases, and 13 bases lay between the germline ends. CDR3 length: 13 amino acids. CDR3 residues: CASSLALLQGAFF. CDR3 DNA: TGTGCCAGCAGCTTAGCGCTACTCCAGGGGGCTTTCTTT.

This clonotype occurred a few times. The V and J genes are TRBV6-4 and TRBJ2-1; TRBD2 agrees at 11 bases. The CDR3 length is 13 residues. J lost 14 bases, V lost 4 bases, and 7 bases had no gene match. Per the germline V gene, CDR1 is MRHNA and CDR2 is SNTAGT. In nucleotides, the CDR3 is TGTGCCAGCAGTGCTTCCCGACTAGCGGGGAAGTTCTTC. This encodes CASSASRLAGKFF.

The J gene is TRBJ2-7, the V gene TRBV5-1, with D possibly being TRBD2 (6 bases). Germline V gene sequence: CDR1 SGHRS, CDR2 YFSETQ. The CDR3 spans 12 residues. Trimming took 2 bases from V and 7 from J, leaving 10 bases between them. The CDR3 DNA reads TGCGCCAGCAGCTTACCCGCGGGGGAGCAGTACTTC. Translated, it gives CASSLPAGEQYF.

This clonotype was seen at least ten times. V is TRBV10-3 and J is TRBJ1-5, with D possibly matching TRBD1 (5 bases). The CDR3 runs to 15 residues. CDR1 and CDR2 (germline): ENHRY, SYGVKD. The V end lost 6 bases, the J end lost 2 bases, and 14 bases lay between the germline ends. The CDR3 nucleotides are TGTGCCATCAGAGCCGTGGGGGGAGGCAATCAGCCCCAGCATTTT. Protein sequence: CAIRAVGGGNQPQHF.

This clonotype was recorded many times. This chain links TRBV7-9 with TRBJ1-4; D is unclear. V was trimmed by 4 bases and J by 8 bases, leaving 8 bases between them. The CDR3 totals 12 residues. The germline gives CDR1 SEHNR, CDR2 FQNEAQ (reference sequence). The CDR3 loop is CASSSPDEKLFF. CDR3 DNA sequence: TGTGCCAGCAGCTCACCAGACGAAAAACTGTTTTTT.

This clonotype was counted ten times or more. This chain uses TRBV12-3 or TRBV12-4 with TRBJ2-2; D not certain. The CDR3 loop spans 13 amino acids. Trimming took 3 bases from V and 6 from J, leaving 8 bases between them. The CDR3 loop is CASSFRLAGELFF. CDR3 sequence (DNA): TGTGCCAGCAGTTTCCGCCTTGCCGGGGAGCTGTTTTTT.

The chain couples TRBV2 to TRBJ1-5, with D perhaps matching TRBD1 (5 bases). This CDR3 has 16 amino acids. Germline V CDR1 and CDR2: SNHLY, FYNNEI. Trimming shortened V by 3 bases and J by 4 bases, and 16 bases separated the two germline ends. CDR3 nucleotides: TGTGCCAGCAGTGAGGGGACGGGACGCCCAAATCAGCCCCAGCATTTT. Its protein product is CASSEGTGRPNQPQHF.

This clonotype was observed at least ten times. The chain recombines TRBV7-6 with TRBJ1-2; weak D call: TRBD1 (5 bases). CDR3 size: 13 residues. The germline V gene has CDR1 SGHVS and CDR2 FNYEAQ. V was cut by 8 bases and J by 8 bases, with 18 bases left in between. CDR3 amino acids: CASSNLGGGGYTF. The CDR3 DNA reads as TGTGCCAGCTCCAACCTGGGGGGAGGAGGCTACACCTTC.

This clonotype has at least ten counts. The rearrangement uses TRBV12-3 or TRBV12-4 and TRBJ2-6, with D tentatively TRBD1 (6 bases). V lost 6 bases to trimming and J lost 2 bases, with 8 bases between them. This CDR3 has 14 residues. CDR3 DNA sequence: TGTGCCAGCAGGGACAGTACTGGGGCCAACGTCCTGACTTTC. Amino acids: CASRDSTGANVLTF.

This clonotype came up many times. The V and J genes are TRBV24-1 and TRBJ2-2; possibly TRBD2 for D (6 bases). This CDR3 has 16 amino acids. The V and J ends lost 7 bases and 2 bases respectively, with 16 bases between them. The germline CDR1 and CDR2 sequences are KGHDR and SFDVKD. As DNA, the CDR3 is TGTGCCACCAGGGCGACCGGGACTTCAAACACCGGGGAGCTGTTTTTT. This codes for CATRATGTSNTGELFF.

The chain couples TRBV5-1 to TRBJ1-2, with D uncertain. Germline CDR1 reads SGHRS; CDR2 reads YFSETQ. The length of the CDR3 is 12 residues. Trimming shortened V by 7 bases and J by 4 bases, and 11 bases separated the two germline ends. The DNA for the CDR3 is TGCGCCAGCTCCACCTTAAGCTATGGCTACACCTTC. It translates to CASSTLSYGYTF.

This clonotype was counted many times. The rearrangement uses TRBV12-3 or TRBV12-4 and TRBJ2-5; TRBD1 or TRBD2 may be the D gene (5 bases each). Trimming took off 1 base at V and 5 bases at J, with 11 bases between the two ends. This CDR3 spans 14 amino acids. For the CDR3, the DNA is TGTGCCAGCAGTTTAGAGGGGAGATGGGAGACCCAGTACTTC. Translation gives CASSLEGRWETQYF.

This clonotype showed up many times. The CDR3 loop is CSALPPGLSLQYF. CDR3 DNA: TGCAGTGCCCTCCCCCCGGGACTAAGTTTACAGTACTTC. J is TRBJ2-7 and V is TRBV20-1; 7 bases are a match to TRBD2. The CDR3 is made up of 13 amino acids. Germline CDR1 reads DFQATT; CDR2 reads SNEGSKA (reference sequence). Trimming took 6 bases from V and 10 from J; bases not matched to a gene: 15.

This clonotype has a count of ten or more. CDR3 nucleotides: TGTGCCAGCAGCTTACAGGGGGAAACTGAAGCTTTCTTT. This sequence encodes CASSLQGETEAFF. The V and J genes are TRBV5-6 and TRBJ1-1, with 8 bases that match TRBD1. With 2 bases clipped from V and 5 bases from J, the junction kept 2 bases outside the gene matches. CDR1 is SGHDT and CDR2 is YYEEEE in the germline V gene. The CDR3 has 13 residues.

This clonotype has at least ten counts. The V gene is TRBV4-3, the J gene TRBJ2-3; 9 positions agree with TRBD1. Germline CDR1 and CDR2: LGHNA and YSLEER. The V and J ends lost 3 bases and 2 bases, in that order; junction bases with no gene match: 15. This CDR3 spans 19 amino acids. This chain's CDR3 is CASSHSWRTGQGYTDTQYF. CDR3 DNA: TGCGCCAGCAGCCACTCCTGGAGGACGGGACAGGGATACACAGATACGCAGTATTTT.